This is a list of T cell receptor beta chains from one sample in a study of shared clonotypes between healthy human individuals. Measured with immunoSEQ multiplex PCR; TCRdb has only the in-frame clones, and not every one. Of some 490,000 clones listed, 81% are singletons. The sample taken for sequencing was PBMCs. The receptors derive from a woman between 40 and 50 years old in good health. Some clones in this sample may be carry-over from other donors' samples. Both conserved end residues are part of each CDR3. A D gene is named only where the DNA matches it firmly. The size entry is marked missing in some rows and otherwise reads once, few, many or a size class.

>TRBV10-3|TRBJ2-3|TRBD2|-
TGTGCCATCCAAGCGGGGTCCACAGATACGCAGTATTTT
CAIQAGSTDTQYF
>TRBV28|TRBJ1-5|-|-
TGTGCCAGCAGTTCAAGCCCCGGGCTGGGTAATCAGCCCCAGCATTTT
CASSSSPGLGNQPQHF
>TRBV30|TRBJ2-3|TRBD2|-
TGTGCCTGGAGTGTGGCGGGAGTTGCAGATACGCAGTATTTT
CAWSVAGVADTQYF
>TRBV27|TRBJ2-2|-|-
TGTGCCAGCAGTTTTCTGGGCACCGGGGAGCTGTTTTTT
CASSFLGTGELFF
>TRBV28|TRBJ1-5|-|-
TGTGCCAGCAGCCCCCCGGGGGGCAATCAGCCCCAGCATTTT
CASSPPGGNQPQHF
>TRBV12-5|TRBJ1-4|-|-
TGTGCAGAACGAGAGGCTGAAAAACTGTTTTTT
CAEREAEKLFF
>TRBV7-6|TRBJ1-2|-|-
TGTGCCAGCAGCCAGCAGGGAGGGGGTAGTGGCTACACCTTC
CASSQQGGGSGYTF
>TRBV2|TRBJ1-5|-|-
TGTGCCAGCCAGATAGGGACACAAAATCAGCCCCAGCATTTT
CASQIGTQNQPQHF
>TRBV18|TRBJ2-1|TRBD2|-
TGTGCCAGCTCACCCTCCCTAGCGGGACCATACAATGAGCAGTTCTTC
CASSPSLAGPYNEQFF
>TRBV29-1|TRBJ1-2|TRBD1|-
TGCAGCGTTGAGAACAGGGGTGGAGGCCACACCTTC
CSVENRGGGHTF
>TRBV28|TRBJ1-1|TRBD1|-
TGTGCCAGCACCCTGGACAGGACCCTTGAAGCTTTCTTT
CASTLDRTLEAFF
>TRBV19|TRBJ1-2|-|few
TGTGCCAGTAGTGACACCCGATCACGGGGGTCCGACTATGGCTACACCTTC
CASSDTRSRGSDYGYTF
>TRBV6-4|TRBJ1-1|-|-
TGTGCCAGCAGAAGTTTTGCTAGGAACACTGGAGCTTTCTTT
CASRSFARNTGAFF
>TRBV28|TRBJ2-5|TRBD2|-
TGTGCCAGCAGTTTGGGCGGACTAGTTGGGGAGACCCAGTACTTC
CASSLGGLVGETQYF
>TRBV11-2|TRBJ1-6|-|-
TGTGCCAGCAGCTTAAGTGTGGCAGAACGAGCCTATAATTCACCCCTCCACTTT
CASSLSVAERAYNSPLHF
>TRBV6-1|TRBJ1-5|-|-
TGTGCCAGCACCCTAGAGGACACGGATACGCAGCATTTT
CASTLEDTDTQHF
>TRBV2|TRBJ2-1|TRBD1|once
TGTGCCACGAAAACGGGACAGGGGCATGAGCAGTTCTTC
CATKTGQGHEQFF
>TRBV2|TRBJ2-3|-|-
TGTGCCAGCAGTGGAGTAGGTCCGGGTACGCAGTATTTT
CASSGVGPGTQYF
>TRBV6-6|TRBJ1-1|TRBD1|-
TGTGCCAGCAGTCCCCCCAGGGGGGAGGTGAACACTGAAGCTTTCTTT
CASSPPRGEVNTEAFF
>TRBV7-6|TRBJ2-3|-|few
TGTGCCAGCAGCTTAGCCCCTACGCAAGATACGCAGTATTTT
CASSLAPTQDTQYF
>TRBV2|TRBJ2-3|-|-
TGTGCCAGCAATACAGGGACCTCCGAAACGCAGTATTTT
CASNTGTSETQYF
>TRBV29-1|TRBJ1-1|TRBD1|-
TGCAGCGTTGAGGGTCGGGACAGGGGTGGGGCTGAAGCTTTCTTT
CSVEGRDRGGAEAFF
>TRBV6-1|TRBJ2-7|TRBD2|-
TGTGCCAGCAGTAAGCGGGAGTTTGTCTACGAGCAGTACTTC
CASSKREFVYEQYF
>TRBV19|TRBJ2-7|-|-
TGTGCCAGTAGTATACAAAGACTGTCCGAGCAGTACTTC
CASSIQRLSEQYF